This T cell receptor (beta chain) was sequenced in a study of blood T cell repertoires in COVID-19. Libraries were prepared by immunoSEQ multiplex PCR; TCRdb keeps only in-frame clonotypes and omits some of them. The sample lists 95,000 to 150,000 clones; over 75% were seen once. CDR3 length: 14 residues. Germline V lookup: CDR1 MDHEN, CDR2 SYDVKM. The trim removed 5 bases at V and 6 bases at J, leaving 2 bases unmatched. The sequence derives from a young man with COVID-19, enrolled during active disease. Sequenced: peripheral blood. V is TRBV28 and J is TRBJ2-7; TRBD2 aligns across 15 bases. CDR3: CASSLGLAGGEQYF. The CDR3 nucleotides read TGTGCCAGCAGTCTGGGACTAGCGGGAGGCGAGCAGTACTTC.